The sequence of this TCR beta chain was determined in a study of T cell repertoires in cytomegalovirus infection. Study overall: Carrying CMV and the relevant HLA type showed in public TCR beta signatures.

As regards this clonotype: Its antigen is undetermined.

TCRdb passed the reads through MiXCR, listing each CDR3 protein once. The table records roughly 720,000 distinct CDR3 sequences, 35% to 45% of them present only once. The CDR3 is made up of 16 amino acids. Germline values: CDR1 SGHDN, CDR2 FVKESK. V dropped 0 bases and J dropped 0 bases, with 12 bases sitting between them. Study conclusions and caveats: Totalled public TCR beta family frequency picked out people who carried CMV plus the relevant HLA. Within the response measured ex vivo, HLA-C-restricted CMV-specific TCR beta clonotypes were dominant.

Specimen: PBMCs. The chain recombines TRBV14 with TRBJ2-7; D is ambiguous. This clonotype was sampled from a human donor in good health (CMV status not recorded). Some clones in this sample may be carry-over from other donors' samples. The CDR3 is CASSQDLTYHSYEQYF. CDR3 DNA sequence: TGTGCCAGCAGCCAAGACCTTACGTACCACTCCTACGAGCAGTACTTC.